This TCR beta chain stems from a study of beta chain features in type 1 diabetes. Expressed TCRB transcripts were sequenced because the entire RNA isolate underwent reverse transcription. The average output of naive, central memory and regulatory T cell samples was millions of reads. Sequencing was performed with immunoSEQ multiplex PCR; in TCRdb, only in-frame clones are kept and a portion is missing. The sample records 400,000 or so clones, 9.5% to 10% being singletons. The CDR3 consists of 13 residues. Germline assignment: CDR1 MDHEN and CDR2 SYDVKM. The V and J ends lost 9 bases and 13 bases respectively, with 21 bases between them. Study results and limitations: Shortening of TCRB CDR3s, moderate but significant, appeared in all four CD4+ subsets of Type 1 diabetes patients.

One heparinised blood draw, averaging about 116 mL, came from each donor. A word on this clone: Its target is not known.

Sequencing was done on a sample of central memory CD4+ T cells from blood. The receptor comes from a man aged 30 to 39 with type 1 diabetes. This chain links TRBV28 with TRBJ1-4, with D maybe TRBD1 (6 bases). The CDR3 bases are TGTGCCAGTCGGAATGAAGGGGGGCGCACACTGTTTTTT. It yields the protein CASRNEGGRTLFF.